This T cell receptor (beta chain) was sequenced for a study of shared clonotypes between healthy human individuals. Overall study results and limits: Richness estimates generally favored naive over memory subsets.

The germline gives CDR1 KGHSH, CDR2 LQKENI. V dropped 1 base and J dropped 3 bases, with 13 bases sitting between them. The CDR3 runs to 16 residues. The authors distributed each subset's genomic DNA evenly over several immunoSEQ plates. Profiled with immunoSEQ multiplex PCR; TCRdb holds only in-frame clones, not every one. This sample has more than 2 million clones, with around 95% found just once. Of note for this clone: What it binds is unknown.

The receptor comes from a man between 18 and 35 years old in good health. The sequenced sample was naive CD4+ T cells sorted from blood. Regarding subset: CD45RA+ positively selected. This chain joins TRBV18 and TRBJ1-3; tentative D call: TRBD1 (6 bases). DNA of the CDR3: TGTGCCAGCTCACCACTGCCGGGGGCAGGTGGAAACACCATATATTTT. It encodes CASSPLPGAGGNTIYF. Looking up the rest from reference TRBV18 and TRBJ1-3 gives the full variable domain: NAGVMQNPRHLVRRRGQEARLRCSPMKGHSHVYWYRQLPEEGLKFMVYLQKENIIDESGMPKERFSAEFPKEGPSILRIQQVVRGDSAAYFCASSPLPGAGGNTIYFGEGSWLTVV.